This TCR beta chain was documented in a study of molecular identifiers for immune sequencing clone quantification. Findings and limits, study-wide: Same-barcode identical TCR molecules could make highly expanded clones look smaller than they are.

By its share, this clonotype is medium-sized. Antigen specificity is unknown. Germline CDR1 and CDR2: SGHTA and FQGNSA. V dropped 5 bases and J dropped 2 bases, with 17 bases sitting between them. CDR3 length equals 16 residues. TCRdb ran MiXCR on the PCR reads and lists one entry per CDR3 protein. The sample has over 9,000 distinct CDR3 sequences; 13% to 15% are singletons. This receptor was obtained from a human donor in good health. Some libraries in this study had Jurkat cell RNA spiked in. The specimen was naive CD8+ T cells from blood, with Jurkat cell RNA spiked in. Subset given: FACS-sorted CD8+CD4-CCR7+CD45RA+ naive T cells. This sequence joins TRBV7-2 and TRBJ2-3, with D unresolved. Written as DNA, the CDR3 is TGTGCCAGCAGCCCGACGACCAACGCCTACACAGATACGCAGTATTTT. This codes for CASSPTTNAYTDTQYF.